This T cell receptor beta chain originates from a study of identical twins' blood T cells. Findings and caveats of the study: Shared CDR3 clonotype counts tracked mainly the product of cloneset sizes.

A single record per CDR3 protein comes from TCRdb applying MiXCR to the 5' RACE reads. The sample lists hundreds of thousands of distinct CDR3 sequences, roughly 30% occurring once. Regarding this clonotype: The antigen is undetermined.

Germline CDR1 reads SGHTA; CDR2 reads FQGNSA. The V end lost 2 bases, the J end lost 4 bases, and 8 bases lay between the germline ends. The CDR3 is 13 amino acids. The rearrangement joins TRBV7-2 to TRBJ1-2; D ambiguous. Sequenced: PBMCs. This clonotype was obtained from a woman between 18 and 49 years old in good health. The CDR3 nucleotides are TGTGCCAGCAGCTTAAAGAGAAGCTATGGCTACACCTTC. This encodes CASSLKRSYGYTF.